These 7 T cell receptor beta chains came from one sample sequenced in a study of T cells in Graves' hyperthyroidism and ophthalmopathy. What was amplified from RNA transcripts were TCR beta CDR3 regions. The HTBI primer set served for first-round RT-PCR of the TCR CDR3. TCRdb analysed the multiplex PCR reads with MiXCR anew, one entry per CDR3 protein. Here the sample spans roughly 570,000 distinct CDR3 sequences, roughly 50% being singletons. The sequenced sample consisted of peripheral blood or thyroid tissue (not recorded which). The receptors originated from an adult woman with Graves' disease, either hyperthyroidism or ophthalmopathy (not recorded which).

This clonotype was detected a few times. J is TRBJ1-1 and V is TRBV29-1; the D is unclear. CDR1 is SQVTM and CDR2 is ANQGSEA in the germline V gene. Trimming removed 7 bases at V and 10 bases at J, with 10 bases between. CDR3 length: 9 amino acids. The DNA for the CDR3 is TGCAGCGACGGAAGAGGAGCTTTCTTT. It specifies CSDGRGAFF.

A note on this clonotype: The conserved closing phenylalanine or tryptophan is absent in this CDR3, likely reflecting a read error. The rearrangement links TRBV28 to TRBJ1-3, with D tentatively TRBD1 (6 bases). Per germline, CDR1 MDHEN and CDR2 SYDVKM. The ends were cut back, 6 bases at V and 6 bases at J, with 15 bases in the middle. The CDR3 sequence is 14 residues long. The CDR3 loop is CASRSVGAVNTIYL. CDR3 in DNA: TGTGCCAGCAGATCGGTGGGGGCGGTAAACACCATATATCTT.

This clonotype was seen ten or more times. The chain links TRBV12-3 or TRBV12-4 to TRBJ2-7; D perhaps matches TRBD2 (5 bases). Deletions cut 1 base from V and 2 bases from J, with 9 bases between. The CDR3 consists of 14 residues. The CDR3 region has the DNA TGTGCCAGCAGTTTAGGCGGGCGGACCTACGAGCAGTACTTC. Translated: CASSLGGRTYEQYF.

This clonotype was seen a single time. Here the CDR3 reads CATSDLVGFGTGELFF. DNA for the CDR3: TGTGCCACCAGTGATTTGGTAGGGTTCGGCACCGGGGAGCTGTTTTTT. This chain links TRBV24-1 with TRBJ2-2; D remains unclear. V lost 0 bases and J lost 4, with 11 bases in between. Germline CDR1 is KGHDR and CDR2 is SFDVKD. The CDR3 has 16 residues.

A word on this clonotype: Given a much more abundant clone one base away, this may be a read error. The rearrangement joins TRBV5-1 to TRBJ2-7; 8 nucleotides agree with TRBD2. The germline V gene encodes CDR1 SGHRS and CDR2 YFSETQ. The CDR3 has 14 residues. The CDR3 nucleotides are TGCGCCGGCAGAGAGGCCCGGGAGGGTCGTGAGCAGTACTTC. Protein product: CAGREAREGREQYF. The full variable domain, rest sourced from reference TRBV5-1 and TRBJ2-7, is KAGVTQTPRYLIKTRGQQVTLSCSPISGHRSVSWYQQTPGQGLQFLFEYFSETQRNKGNFPGRFSGRQFSNSRSEMNVSTLELGDSALYLCAGREAREGREQYFGPGTRLTVT.

This clonotype was seen many times. The chain couples TRBV7-3 to TRBJ2-5; D is unclear. Germline CDR1 and CDR2: SGHTA and FQGTGA. The CDR3 is 13 amino acids. V dropped 6 bases and J dropped 0 bases, with 8 bases sitting between them. Here the CDR3 reads CASRGGNQETQYF. Here the CDR3 DNA reads TGTGCCAGCAGGGGCGGAAACCAAGAGACCCAGTACTTC. Full variable domain (rest looked up from reference TRBV7-3 and TRBJ2-5): GAGVSQTPSNKVTEKGKYVELRCDPISGHTALYWYRQSLGQGPEFLIYFQGTGAADDSGLPNDRFFAVRPEGSVSTLKIQRTERGDSAVYLCASRGGNQETQYFGPGTRLLVL.

This clonotype has a single count. V gene TRBV7-2 combines with J gene TRBJ2-7; D is perhaps TRBD1 or TRBD2 (5 bases each). Trimming removed 6 bases at V and 0 bases at J, with 21 bases between. CDR3 length equals 17 residues. Per the germline V gene, CDR1 is SGHTA and CDR2 is FQGNSA. CDR3 nucleotide sequence: TGTGCCAGCAGTTTGACTATTGCCAGGGTCCTCTCCTACGAGCAGTACTTC. It yields the protein CASSLTIARVLSYEQYF.